This TCR beta chain was captured in a study of early T cells in non-severe SARS-CoV-2 infection. Overall study: Sequencing targeted bulk RNA from unsorted whole blood, leaving chains unpaired. Whole-study results and caveats: In VDJdb matching, anti-spike CD8 responses were favored while private and CD4 specificities went missing.

cDNA molecules, individually, were tagged with unique molecular identifiers. TCRdb re-called the 5' RACE reads with MiXCR, one entry per CDR3 protein. The repertoire includes about 59,000 distinct CDR3 sequences, roughly an eighth of them detected once, and about a tenth sits in the top ten. This clonotype was seen many times. The antigen remains undetermined. The clonotype was recovered from an adult who was a healthcare worker with PCR-confirmed SARS-CoV-2 infection or an uninfected control (not recorded which). The sequencing here drew on whole blood, taken at baseline.

The CDR3: CASSPSTGGTEAFF. DNA for the CDR3: TGTGCCAGCAGCCCGTCGACAGGGGGAACTGAAGCTTTCTTT. The chain has TRBV7-9 and TRBJ1-1, with 9 bases fitting TRBD1. Germline V CDR1 and CDR2: SEHNR, FQNEAQ (reference sequence). Trimming cost V 5 bases and J 5 bases; bases outside gene matches: 6. The CDR3 runs to 14 residues.